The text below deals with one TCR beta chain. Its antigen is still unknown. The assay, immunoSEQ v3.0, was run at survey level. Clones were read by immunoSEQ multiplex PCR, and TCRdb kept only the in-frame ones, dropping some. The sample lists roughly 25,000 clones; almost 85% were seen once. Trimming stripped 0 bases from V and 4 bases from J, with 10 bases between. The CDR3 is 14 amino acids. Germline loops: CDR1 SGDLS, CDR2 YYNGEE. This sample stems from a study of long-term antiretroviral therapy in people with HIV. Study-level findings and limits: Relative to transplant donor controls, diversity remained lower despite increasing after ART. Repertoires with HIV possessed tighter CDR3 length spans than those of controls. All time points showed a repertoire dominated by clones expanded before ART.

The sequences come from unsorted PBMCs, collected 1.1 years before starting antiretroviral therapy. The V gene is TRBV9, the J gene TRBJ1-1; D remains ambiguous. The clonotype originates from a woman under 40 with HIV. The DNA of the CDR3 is TGTGCCAGCAGCGTAGGAGGATGGAGCACTGAAGCTTTCTTT. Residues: CASSVGGWSTEAFF.